These 11 T cell receptor beta chains share one sample of origin, sequenced in a study of memory CD4+ T cells and cytomegalovirus serostatus. Sequencing was performed with immunoSEQ multiplex PCR; in TCRdb, only in-frame clones are kept and a portion is missing. The sample holds 70,000 to 90,000 clones, 75% to 85% seen once. The sort gate was single viable CD3+CD4+CD8-CD45RO+ cells for memory CD4+ T cells. The sample consisted of memory CD4+ T cells from blood. All receptors derive from an adult in good health and CMV-seropositive.

The V gene is TRBV7-6, the J gene TRBJ1-6; no firm D call. The CDR3 totals 13 residues. In germline, CDR1 is SGHVS, CDR2 FNYEAQ. Deletions cut 2 bases from V and 10 bases from J, with 9 bases between. Here the CDR3 reads CASSLSLGSPLHF. The CDR3, as DNA: TGTGCCAGCAGCTTATCACTGGGCTCACCCCTCCACTTT. The full variable domain, in which reference TRBV7-6 and TRBJ1-6 provide the parts outside the CDR3, is GAGVSQSPRYKVTKRGQDVALRCDPISGHVSLYWYRQALGQGPEFLTYFNYEAQQDKSGLPNDRFSAERPEGSISTLTIQRTEQRDSAMYRCASSLSLGSPLHFGNGTRLTVT.

The chain has TRBV10-2 and TRBJ2-3; 8 bases are a match to TRBD2. Germline V gene data show CDR1 as WSHSY and CDR2 as SAAADI. CDR3 length: 16 residues. Unmatched junction bases numbered 8, after V lost 1 base and J lost 5 bases. CDR3 in amino acids: CASSEFTSGGGDTQYF. The CDR3 coding sequence is TGCGCCAGCAGTGAGTTTACTAGCGGAGGGGGAGATACGCAGTATTTT.

This clone appeared a few times. The chain employs TRBV7-2 and TRBJ2-2; no firm D call. Germline V gene sequence: CDR1 SGHTA, CDR2 FQGNSA. The CDR3 totals 13 residues. Trimming shortened V by 2 bases and J by 6 bases, and 7 bases separated the two germline ends. DNA of the CDR3: TGTGCCAGCAGCTTATCGCTTCCCGGGGAGCTGTTTTTT. Its translation: CASSLSLPGELFF. Complete variable domain (other parts from reference TRBV7-2 and TRBJ2-2): GAGVSQSPSNKVTEKGKDVELRCDPISGHTALYWYRQSLGQGLEFLIYFQGNSAPDKSGLPSDRFSAERTGGSVSTLTIQRTQQEDSAVYLCASSLSLPGELFFGEGSRLTVL.

About this clone itself: Germline is not matched at one junction end, which may reflect a read error. This rearrangement joins TRBV7-7 to TRBJ2-1; no firm D call. This CDR3 has 13 amino acids. In germline, CDR1 is SSHAT, CDR2 FNYEAQ (reference sequence). This chain's CDR3 is CASSRDTYNEQFF. The CDR3 DNA follows: TGTGCTAGCAGCCGAGACACGTACAATGAGCAGTTCTTC. Looking up the rest from reference TRBV7-7 and TRBJ2-1 gives the full variable domain: GAGVSQSPRYKVTKRGQDVTLRCDPISSHATLYWYQQALGQGPEFLTYFNYEAQPDKSGLPSDRFSAERPEGSISTLTIQRTEQRDSAMYRCASSRDTYNEQFFGPGTRLTVL.

V gene TRBV19 combines with J gene TRBJ1-5, with D possibly matching TRBD1 (6 bases). V lost 4 bases to trimming and J lost 0 bases, with 7 bases between them. Germline CDR1 and CDR2: LNHDA and SQIVND (reference sequence). The CDR3 is 14 amino acids. The CDR3 spells CASSRTVSNQPQHF. The CDR3 coding sequence is TGTGCCAGTAGTAGGACAGTTAGCAATCAGCCCCAGCATTTT.

This clone was seen at least ten times. This CDR3 reads CASSLADTQYF. For the CDR3, the DNA is TGCGCCAGCAGCTTGGCAGATACGCAGTATTTT. The chain joins TRBV5-1 to TRBJ2-3; D ambiguous. Germline V lookup: CDR1 SGHRS, CDR2 YFSETQ. The V end lost 0 bases, the J end lost 4 bases, and 0 bases lay between the germline ends. The CDR3 has 11 amino acids.

This clone appeared once. The CDR3 DNA follows: TGTGCCAGCAGCTTGGTCCCGGGACAGGGTAGAGATACGCAGTATTTT. It codes for CASSLVPGQGRDTQYF. The genes are TRBV5-6 and TRBJ2-3; 9 bases agree with TRBD1. The V and J ends lost 0 bases and 5 bases, in that order; junction bases with no gene match: 7. This CDR3 is built from 16 residues. Germline CDR1 reads SGHDT; CDR2 reads YYEEEE.

J is TRBJ1-5 and V is TRBV6-6; D remains ambiguous. V was cut by 1 base and J by 3 bases, with 10 bases left in between. Germline loops: CDR1 MNHNY, CDR2 SVGAGI (reference sequence). CDR3 length: 15 amino acids. The CDR3 bases are TGTGCCAGCAGTTACTACGGGGAAGCCAATCAGCCCCAGCATTTT. Translation gives CASSYYGEANQPQHF.

In the case of this clone: The same CDR3 is also encoded by other DNA sequences in this sample. The gene calls are TRBV19 and TRBJ2-5, with 7 bases that match TRBD1. The ends lost 3 bases at V and 3 bases at J; junction bases unmatched: 4. The CDR3 sequence is 14 residues long. Germline loops: CDR1 LNHDA, CDR2 SQIVND (reference sequence). The CDR3 protein is CASSIRDREETQYF. Here the CDR3 DNA reads TGTGCCAGTAGTATTCGCGACAGGGAAGAGACCCAGTACTTC.

This rearrangement joins TRBV11-2 to TRBJ1-1; 8 bases fit TRBD1. CDR1 SGHAT and CDR2 FQNNGV come from the germline V gene. The CDR3 has 13 amino acids. V lost 1 base, J lost 7 bases, and 2 bases stayed unmatched. In DNA form, the CDR3 reads TGTGCCAGCAGCTTAGGACAGGGGTTTGAAGCTTTCTTT. This translates into CASSLGQGFEAFF.

This clone was seen once. The chain employs TRBV5-1 and TRBJ1-1; D unresolved. The CDR3 is 14 amino acids. V shed 1 base and J shed 2 bases, with 9 bases lying between them. From germline, CDR1 is SGHRS and CDR2 YFSETQ. CDR3 nucleotides: TGCGCCAGCAGCTTGTTTTCAGTTAACACTGAAGCTTTCTTT. It codes for CASSLFSVNTEAFF.